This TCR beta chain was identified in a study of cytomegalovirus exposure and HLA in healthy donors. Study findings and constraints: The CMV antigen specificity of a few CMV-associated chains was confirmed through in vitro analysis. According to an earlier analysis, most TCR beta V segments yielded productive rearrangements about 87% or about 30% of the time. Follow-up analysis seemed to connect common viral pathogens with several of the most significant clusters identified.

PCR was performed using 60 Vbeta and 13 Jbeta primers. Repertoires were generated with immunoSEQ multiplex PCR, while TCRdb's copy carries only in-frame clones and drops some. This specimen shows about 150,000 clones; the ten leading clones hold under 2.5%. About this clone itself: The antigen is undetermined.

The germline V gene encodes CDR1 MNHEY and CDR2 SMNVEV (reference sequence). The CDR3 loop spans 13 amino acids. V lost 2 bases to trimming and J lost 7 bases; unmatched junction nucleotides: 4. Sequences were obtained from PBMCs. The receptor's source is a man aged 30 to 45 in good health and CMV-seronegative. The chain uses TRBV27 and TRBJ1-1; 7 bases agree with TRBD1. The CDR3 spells CASSLNRGLEAFF. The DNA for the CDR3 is TGTGCCAGCAGTTTAAACAGGGGACTTGAAGCTTTCTTT.